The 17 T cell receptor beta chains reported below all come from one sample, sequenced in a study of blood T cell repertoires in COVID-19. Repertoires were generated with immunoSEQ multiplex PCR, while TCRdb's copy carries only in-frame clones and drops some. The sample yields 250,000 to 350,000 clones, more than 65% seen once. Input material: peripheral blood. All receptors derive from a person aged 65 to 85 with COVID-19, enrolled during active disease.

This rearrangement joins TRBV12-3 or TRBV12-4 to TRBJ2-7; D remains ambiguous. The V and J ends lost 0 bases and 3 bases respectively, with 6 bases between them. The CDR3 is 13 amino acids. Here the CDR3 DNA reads TGTGCCAGCAGTTTAGCGGGCCACTACGAGCAGTACTTC. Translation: CASSLAGHYEQYF.

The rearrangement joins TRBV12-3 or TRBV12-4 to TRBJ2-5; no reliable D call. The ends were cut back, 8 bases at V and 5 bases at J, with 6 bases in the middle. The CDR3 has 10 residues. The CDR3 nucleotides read TGTGCCAGCGGGCAGGAGACCCAGTACTTC. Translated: CASGQETQYF.

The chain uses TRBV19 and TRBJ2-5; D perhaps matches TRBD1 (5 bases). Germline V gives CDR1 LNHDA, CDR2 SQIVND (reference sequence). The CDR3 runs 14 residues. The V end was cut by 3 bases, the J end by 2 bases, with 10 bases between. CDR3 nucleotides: TGTGCCAGTAGTATGATCGCAGGGCAAGAGACCCAGTACTTC. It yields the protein CASSMIAGQETQYF.

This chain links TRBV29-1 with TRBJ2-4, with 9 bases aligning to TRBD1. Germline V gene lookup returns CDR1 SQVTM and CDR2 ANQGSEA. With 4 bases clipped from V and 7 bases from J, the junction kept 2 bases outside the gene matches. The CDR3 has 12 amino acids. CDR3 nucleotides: TGCAGCGTTGGGACAGGGGCGAACATTCAGTACTTC. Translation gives CSVGTGANIQYF.

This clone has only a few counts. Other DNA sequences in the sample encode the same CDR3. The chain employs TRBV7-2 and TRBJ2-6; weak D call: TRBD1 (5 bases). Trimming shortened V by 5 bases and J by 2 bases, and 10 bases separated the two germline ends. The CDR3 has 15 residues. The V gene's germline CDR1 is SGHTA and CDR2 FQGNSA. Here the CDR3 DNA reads TGTGCCAGCAGCCTAGGGGCCACTGGGGCCAACGTCCTGACTTTC. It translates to CASSLGATGANVLTF.

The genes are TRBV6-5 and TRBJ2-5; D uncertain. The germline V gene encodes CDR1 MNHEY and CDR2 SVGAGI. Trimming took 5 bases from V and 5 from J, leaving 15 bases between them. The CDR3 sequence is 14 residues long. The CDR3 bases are TGTGCCAGCAGTCCTTCGAGCGTGGGTGAGACCCAGTACTTC. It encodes CASSPSSVGETQYF.

The CDR3 bases are TGTGCCAGCAGCCAGGAAAGGGGGACAGGTCCAATCTTCTTT. This encodes CASSQERGTGPIFF. This chain links TRBV14 with TRBJ1-1; TRBD1 matches 8 bases. The CDR3 runs 14 residues. V trimming: 3 bases; J trimming: 14 bases; junction bases outside the gene matches: 14. Germline V gene sequence: CDR1 SGHDN, CDR2 FVKESK.

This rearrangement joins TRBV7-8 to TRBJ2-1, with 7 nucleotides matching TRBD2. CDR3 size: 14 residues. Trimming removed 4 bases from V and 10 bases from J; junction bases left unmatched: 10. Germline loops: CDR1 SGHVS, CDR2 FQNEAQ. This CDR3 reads CASSSRLATSEQFF. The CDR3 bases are TGTGCCAGCAGCTCCAGACTAGCAACGTCCGAGCAGTTCTTC.

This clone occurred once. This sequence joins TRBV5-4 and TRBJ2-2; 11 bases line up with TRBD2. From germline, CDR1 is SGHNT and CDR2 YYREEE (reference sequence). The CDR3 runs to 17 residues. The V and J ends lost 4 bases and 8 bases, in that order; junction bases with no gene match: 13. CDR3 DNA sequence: TGTGCCAGCAGCCTAAATAGCGGGAGGGCCATAGAAGGGGAGCTGTTTTTT. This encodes CASSLNSGRAIEGELFF.

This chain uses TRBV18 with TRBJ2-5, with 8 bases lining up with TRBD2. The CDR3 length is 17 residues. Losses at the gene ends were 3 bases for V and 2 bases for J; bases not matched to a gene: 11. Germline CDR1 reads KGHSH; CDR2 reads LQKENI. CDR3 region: CASSPNPPTSGQETQYF. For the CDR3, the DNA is TGTGCCAGCTCACCCAATCCCCCTACTAGCGGACAAGAGACCCAGTACTTC.

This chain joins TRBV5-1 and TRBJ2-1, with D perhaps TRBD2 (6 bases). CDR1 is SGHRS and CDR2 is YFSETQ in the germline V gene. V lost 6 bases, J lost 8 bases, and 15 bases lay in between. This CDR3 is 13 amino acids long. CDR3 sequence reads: CASMGLTTYEQFF. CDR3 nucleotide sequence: TGCGCCAGCATGGGACTGACCACATATGAGCAGTTCTTC.

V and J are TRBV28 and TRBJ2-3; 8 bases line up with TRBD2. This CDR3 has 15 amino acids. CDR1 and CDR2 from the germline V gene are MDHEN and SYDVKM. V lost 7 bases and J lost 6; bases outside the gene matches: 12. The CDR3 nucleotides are TGTGCCAGCATGAAGAAGCGGGGGCCGGGGGATACGCAGTATTTT. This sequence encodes CASMKKRGPGDTQYF.

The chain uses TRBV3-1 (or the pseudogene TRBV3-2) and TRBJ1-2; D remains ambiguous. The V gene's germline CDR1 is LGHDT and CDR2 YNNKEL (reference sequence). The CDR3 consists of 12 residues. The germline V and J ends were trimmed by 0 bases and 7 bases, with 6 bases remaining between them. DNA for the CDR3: TGTGCCAGCAGCCAAGATCCTATTGGCTACACCTTC. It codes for CASSQDPIGYTF.

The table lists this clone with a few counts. The chain's CDR3 is CASSLRELYGYTF. The CDR3 region has the DNA TGTGCCAGCAGCTTGCGCGAACTCTATGGCTACACCTTC. The chain combines TRBV5-6 with TRBJ1-2; D is unresolved. Trimming left V 1 base short and J 4 bases short, with 8 bases between. This CDR3 contains 13 residues. Per germline, CDR1 SGHDT and CDR2 YYEEEE.

The CDR3 DNA reads as TGTGCCAGCAGCCAAGATCCCCCGGGGGGGGTTGGGGCCAACGTCCTGACTTTC. Its protein product is CASSQDPPGGVGANVLTF. This rearrangement joins TRBV4-2 to TRBJ2-6; 8 nucleotides align to TRBD2. With 0 bases clipped from V and 3 bases from J, the junction kept 7 bases outside the gene matches. The CDR3 sequence is 18 residues long. Germline lookup yields CDR1 LGHNA and CDR2 YNFKEQ.

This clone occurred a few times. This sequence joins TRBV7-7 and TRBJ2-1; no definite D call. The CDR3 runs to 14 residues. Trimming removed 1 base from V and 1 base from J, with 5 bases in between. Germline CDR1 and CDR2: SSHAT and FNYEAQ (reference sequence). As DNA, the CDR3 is TGTGCCAGCAGCTTAGGGGCGTCCTACAATGAGCAGTTCTTC. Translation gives CASSLGASYNEQFF.

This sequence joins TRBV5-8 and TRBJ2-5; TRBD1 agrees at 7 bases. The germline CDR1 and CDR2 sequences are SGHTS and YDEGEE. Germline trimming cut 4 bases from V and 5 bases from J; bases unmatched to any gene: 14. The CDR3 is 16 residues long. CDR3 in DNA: TGTGCCAGCAGCAACACCTTCGGACAGGTTGGGGAGACCCAGTACTTC. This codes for CASSNTFGQVGETQYF.